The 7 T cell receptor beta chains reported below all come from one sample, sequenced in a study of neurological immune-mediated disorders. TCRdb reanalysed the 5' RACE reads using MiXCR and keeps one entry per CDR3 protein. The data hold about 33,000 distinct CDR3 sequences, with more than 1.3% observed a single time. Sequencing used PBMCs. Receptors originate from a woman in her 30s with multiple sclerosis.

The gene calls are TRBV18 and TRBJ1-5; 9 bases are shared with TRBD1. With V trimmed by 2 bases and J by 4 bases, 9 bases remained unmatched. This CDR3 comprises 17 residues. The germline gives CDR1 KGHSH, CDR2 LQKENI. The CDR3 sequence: CASSPGARTGANQPQHF. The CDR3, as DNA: TGTGCCAGCTCACCAGGGGCAAGGACAGGGGCGAATCAGCCCCAGCATTTT.

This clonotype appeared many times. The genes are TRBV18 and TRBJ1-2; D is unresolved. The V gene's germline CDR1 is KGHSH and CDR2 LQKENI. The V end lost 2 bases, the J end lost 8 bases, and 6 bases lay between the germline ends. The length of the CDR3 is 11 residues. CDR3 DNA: TGTGCCAGCTCACCATTGGAGGGCTACACCTTC. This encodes CASSPLEGYTF.

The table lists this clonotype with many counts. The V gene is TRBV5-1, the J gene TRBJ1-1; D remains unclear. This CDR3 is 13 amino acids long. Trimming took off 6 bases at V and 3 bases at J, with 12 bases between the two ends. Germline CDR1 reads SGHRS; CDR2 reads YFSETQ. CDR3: CASKQDTYTEAFF. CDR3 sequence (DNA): TGCGCCAGCAAACAAGACACTTACACTGAAGCTTTCTTT.

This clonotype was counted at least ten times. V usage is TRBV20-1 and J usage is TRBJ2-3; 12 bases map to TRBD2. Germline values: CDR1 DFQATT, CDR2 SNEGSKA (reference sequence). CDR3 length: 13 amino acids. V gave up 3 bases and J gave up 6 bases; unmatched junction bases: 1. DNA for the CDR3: TGCAGTGCTAGCGGGACTAGCGGGGATACGCAGTATTTT. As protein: CSASGTSGDTQYF.

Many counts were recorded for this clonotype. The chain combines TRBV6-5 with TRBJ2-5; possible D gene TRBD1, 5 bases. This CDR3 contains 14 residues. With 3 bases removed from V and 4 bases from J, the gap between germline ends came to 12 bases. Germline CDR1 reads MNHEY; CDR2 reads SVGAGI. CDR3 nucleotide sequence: TGTGCCAGCAGTTATCTAGGGGCGGTAGAGACCCAGTACTTC. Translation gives CASSYLGAVETQYF.

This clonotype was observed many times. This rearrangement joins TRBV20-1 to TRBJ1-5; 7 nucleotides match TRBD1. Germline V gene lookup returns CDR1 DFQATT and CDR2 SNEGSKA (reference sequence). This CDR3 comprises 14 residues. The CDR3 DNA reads TGCGTGGCAGGACAGGCTAAAGGAAATCAGCCCCAGCATTTT. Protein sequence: CVAGQAKGNQPQHF.

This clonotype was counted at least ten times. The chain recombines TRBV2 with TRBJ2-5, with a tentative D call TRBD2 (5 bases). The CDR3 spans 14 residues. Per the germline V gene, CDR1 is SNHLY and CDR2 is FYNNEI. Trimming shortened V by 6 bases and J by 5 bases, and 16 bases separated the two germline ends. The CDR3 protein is CASSLGVPPETQYF. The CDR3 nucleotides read TGTGCCAGCAGCCTCGGGGTTCCTCCCGAGACCCAGTACTTC.